These 17 T cell receptor beta chains came from one sample sequenced in a study of T cell responses to AZD1222 COVID-19 vaccine (dated by TCRdb to about 2021). The library was generated by the immunoSEQ multiplex PCR assay. In TCRdb, the immuneACCESS table is reduced to in-frame sequences with V and J assigned. These tables do not hold every clone; where another copy was compared, an unresolved V gene accounts for under half, and the others remain unexplained. This sample has 120,000 to 150,000 clones in its table, and over 75% of those were observed once. The ten largest clones represent roughly 5.4% of the sample. Interpreted using the paper, the time point label stands for: about 28 days (+/-7) after the second vaccine dose. According to the study, the label for this sample's treatment or condition signals: meningococcal conjugate vaccine given as trial control. Sequenced material: peripheral blood, taken 28 days after the second dose of the MenACWY control vaccine. The receptors were sampled from an adult who received the MenACWY meningococcal vaccine as a control.

This clone was observed once. The chain combines TRBV29-1 with TRBJ1-5; D gene uncertain. Germline CDR1 and CDR2: SQVTM and ANQGSEA. This CDR3 contains 13 residues. The ends were cut back, 1 base at V and 3 bases at J, with 7 bases in the middle. In nucleotides, the CDR3 is TGCAGCGTTGAAGTGGGGTACAATCAGCCCCAGCATTTT. This sequence encodes CSVEVGYNQPQHF.

The CDR3 DNA reads TGTGCCAGTAGAAAGAACCGGGACTCAGATTCACCCCTCCACTTT. It specifies CASRKNRDSDSPLHF. The chain joins TRBV19 to TRBJ1-6, with D possibly being TRBD1 (5 bases). Trimming removed 6 bases from V and 8 bases from J, with 17 bases in between. The CDR3 length is 15 residues. Per germline, CDR1 LNHDA and CDR2 SQIVND (reference sequence).

In its sample, this clone was seen a few times. V gene TRBV28 combines with J gene TRBJ2-1; 7 bases fit TRBD2. Per germline, CDR1 MDHEN and CDR2 SYDVKM. The CDR3 runs 15 residues. The V segment lost 2 bases and the J segment 3 bases; nucleotides outside the gene matches: 4. This chain's CDR3 is CASSLAGAIYNEQFF. In nucleotides, the CDR3 is TGTGCCAGCAGTTTAGCGGGAGCAATCTACAATGAGCAGTTCTTC.

V usage is TRBV5-1 and J usage is TRBJ1-5, with D unclear. The germline V gene has CDR1 SGHRS and CDR2 YFSETQ. The CDR3 is 14 amino acids. The V end was cut by 4 bases, the J end by 3 bases, with 11 bases between. Here the CDR3 DNA reads TGCGCCAGCAGCACGGACGGGTTCAATCAGCCCCAGCATTTT. It translates to CASSTDGFNQPQHF.

The chain employs TRBV4-3 and TRBJ1-2; 7 bases fit TRBD1. This CDR3 region has 16 residues. Germline V CDR1 and CDR2: LGHNA, YSLEER. V shed 0 bases, J shed 4 bases, and the junction held 8 bases outside the gene matches. The CDR3: CASSQDAAGGAYGYTF. The DNA for the CDR3 is TGCGCCAGCAGCCAAGATGCGGCAGGGGGGGCCTATGGCTACACCTTC.

The rearrangement links TRBV28 to TRBJ1-2; 7 nucleotides line up with TRBD1. The trim removed 4 bases at V and 4 bases at J, leaving 3 bases unmatched. CDR1 and CDR2 (germline): MDHEN, SYDVKM. CDR3 length equals 13 residues. CDR3 sequence (DNA): TGTGCCAGCAGTTGGCAGGGGGGCTATGGCTACACCTTC. Its translation: CASSWQGGYGYTF.

This clone occurred once. V and J are TRBV7-2 and TRBJ1-3, with D tentatively TRBD1 (5 bases). This CDR3 spans 15 amino acids. V was pared by 6 bases and J by 2 bases, with 14 bases between. CDR1 and CDR2 (germline): SGHTA, FQGNSA. This CDR3 reads CASSSRGPTGNTIYF. CDR3 DNA sequence: TGTGCCAGCAGTTCGAGGGGACCCACTGGAAACACCATATATTTT.

This clone turned up a few times. The V and J genes are TRBV6-2 or TRBV6-3 and TRBJ2-7; TRBD1 is a possible D gene (5 bases). This CDR3 is built from 11 residues. V lost 1 base and J 7 bases, leaving 5 bases between the germline ends. Germline CDR1 and CDR2: MNHEY and SVGEGT. The CDR3 protein is CASSYYREQYF. CDR3 nucleotide sequence: TGTGCCAGCAGTTACTACAGGGAGCAGTACTTC.

This chain links TRBV10-3 with TRBJ1-3; 7 bases are shared with TRBD1. Per germline, CDR1 ENHRY and CDR2 SYGVKD. The V gene end was trimmed by 5 bases and the J gene end by 2 bases; junction bases not matched to a gene: 3. The CDR3 is made up of 14 amino acids. CDR3 loop: CAISRTGAGNTIYF. In nucleotides, the CDR3 is TGTGCCATCAGTAGAACAGGGGCTGGAAACACCATATATTTT.

The rearrangement joins TRBV4-3 to TRBJ1-4, with D unresolved. V lost 0 bases, J lost 0 bases, and 8 bases lay in between. Germline values: CDR1 LGHNA, CDR2 YSLEER. The CDR3 runs to 16 residues. CDR3 in amino acids: CASSQDPRATNEKLFF. The CDR3 nucleotides read TGCGCCAGCAGCCAAGATCCCCGGGCAACTAATGAAAAACTGTTTTTT.

The rearrangement uses TRBV4-3 and TRBJ1-4, with D possibly matching TRBD1 (5 bases). The germline V gene encodes CDR1 LGHNA and CDR2 YSLEER. The CDR3 covers 16 residues. With 0 bases removed from V and 11 bases from J, the gap between germline ends came to 19 bases. The DNA of the CDR3 is TGCGCCAGCAGCCAAGACTCCGGGTCCTCCGGGGGTAAACTGTTTTTT. Translating it yields CASSQDSGSSGGKLFF.

The rearrangement links TRBV3-1 (or the pseudogene TRBV3-2) to TRBJ1-6; D perhaps matches TRBD1 (5 bases). The CDR3 spans 17 residues. Germline CDR1 is LGHDT and CDR2 is YNNKEL (reference sequence). The V end was cut by 3 bases, the J end by 4 bases, with 16 bases between. The CDR3 bases are TGTGCCAGCAGCCAGCGATCCCAGGGACCGTATAATTCACCCCTCCACTTT. This gives the protein CASSQRSQGPYNSPLHF.

The chain joins TRBV21-1 to TRBJ1-4. TRBV21-1 is tagged as a pseudogene. The CDR3 covers 17 residues. CDR3 in amino acids: CASSKWPDSGWCEKLFF. The CDR3 region has the DNA TGTGCCAGCAGCAAATGGCCAGACAGCGGTTGGTGTGAAAAACTGTTTTTT.

The chain recombines TRBV3-1 (or the pseudogene TRBV3-2) with TRBJ2-5; 12 bases agree with TRBD2. Trimming took 4 bases from V and 5 from J; bases not matched to a gene: 8. Per the germline V gene, CDR1 is LGHDT and CDR2 is YNNKEL (reference sequence). CDR3 size: 16 residues. This CDR3 is CASSPGTSGRVETQYF. CDR3 bases: TGTGCCAGCAGCCCGGGGACTAGCGGGCGTGTCGAGACCCAGTACTTC.

The chain joins TRBV3-1 (or the pseudogene TRBV3-2) to TRBJ1-4; D is possibly TRBD1 (5 bases). Germline CDR1 reads LGHDT; CDR2 reads YNNKEL (reference sequence). The CDR3 has 14 residues. Trimming left V 5 bases short and J 5 bases short, with 12 bases between. CDR3 amino acids: CASSAFRGNEKLFF. CDR3 DNA sequence: TGTGCCAGCAGCGCCTTTCGGGGGAATGAAAAACTGTTTTTT.

With regard to this clone: One end of the junction does not line up with germline, which may come from a read error. This chain uses TRBV5-6 with TRBJ1-1; no reliable D call. Germline V gene lookup returns CDR1 SGHDT and CDR2 YYEEEE. The CDR3 covers 13 residues. In DNA, the CDR3 is TGTGCCAGCAGCTTGGCCGGGAACCCTGAAGCTTTCTTT. The encoded protein is CASSLAGNPEAFF.

The genes are TRBV19 and TRBJ2-1; 10 nucleotides agree with TRBD2. Germline CDR1 and CDR2: LNHDA and SQIVND (reference sequence). This CDR3 is 15 amino acids long. The V and J ends lost 7 bases and 2 bases, in that order; junction bases with no gene match: 5. The CDR3 coding sequence is TGTGCCAGTACCACTAGCGGGAATCCCTACAATGAGCAGTTCTTC. Translation gives CASTTSGNPYNEQFF.